This record covers a single TCR beta chain. No antigen is known for it. Deletions cut 0 bases from V and 4 bases from J, with 22 bases between. The CDR3 contains 19 residues. CDR1 is LGHNA and CDR2 is YSLEER in the germline V gene. PCR primers comprised 60 Vbeta and 13 Jbeta primers. Generated by immunoSEQ multiplex PCR, the TCRdb table keeps only in-frame clones and is missing some. The sample has roughly 120,000 clones, approximately 76% seen once. This entry is derived from a study of cytomegalovirus exposure and HLA in healthy donors. The overall study: Out of about 410 genotyped donors, approximately 84% belonged to the Caucasian-associated ancestry cluster.

Overall study results and limits: Other equally common chains were less clonally expanded than HLA-associated TCR beta chains, a later analysis showed. The sole available immune exposure information was CMV serostatus.

This sequence was found in a man between 45 and 60 years old in good health and CMV-seropositive. Sequenced input: PBMCs. The V and J genes are TRBV4-3 and TRBJ1-3; D ambiguous. The CDR3 nucleotides read TGCGCCAGCAGCCAAGACCTCGTGAACTCTTTCCGGGTCGGAAACACCATATATTTT. Translating gives CASSQDLVNSFRVGNTIYF.